The entry that follows covers one T cell receptor beta chain sequence. Antigen: not known. This sample stems from a study of blood T cells in healthy people across ages. Study findings and constraints: Leaving the PBMCs unsorted stopped any conclusive comparison of naive versus antigen-experienced cells.

Primers used in a second PCR of about 7 to 12 cycles were a sample-barcoded 5' primer and a J-beta primer mix. Each CDR3 protein gets one entry after TCRdb re-called the 5' RACE reads with MiXCR. In the table there are about a million distinct CDR3 sequences, around 49% of which are singletons. Donors were healthy Caucasian individuals from Russia aged roughly 6 to 100. This CDR3 region has 14 residues. From germline, CDR1 is DFQATT and CDR2 SNEGSKA (reference sequence). V shed 8 bases and J 2 bases; nucleotides not matched to a gene: 9. This sequence joins TRBV20-1 and TRBJ2-1; 7 bases fit TRBD1. Source material: blood. The TCR originated in a man under 40 in good health. Here the CDR3 reads CSLNRGQAYNEQFF. In nucleotides, the CDR3 is TGCAGTTTAAACAGGGGTCAGGCCTACAATGAGCAGTTCTTC.